The 9 T cell receptor beta chains presented below share a single source sample, sequenced in a study of cytomegalovirus exposure and HLA in healthy donors. Amplification used 60 Vbeta primers and 13 Jbeta primers. Using immunoSEQ multiplex PCR, the repertoire was profiled, and TCRdb retains in-frame clones only, with some absent. The sample lists roughly 180,000 clones, roughly 80% occurring once. Sequenced material: PBMCs. The receptors derive from a woman aged 40 to 50 in good health and CMV-seropositive.

The gene calls are TRBV28 and TRBJ2-1; D is possibly TRBD2 (6 bases). V was clipped by 6 bases and J by 7 bases, with 22 bases between them. The germline CDR1 and CDR2 sequences are MDHEN and SYDVKM. There are 16 residues in the CDR3. CDR3 loop: CASSPRGSKYKNEQFF. The CDR3 DNA follows: TGTGCCAGCAGCCCCCGGGGGAGTAAATATAAAAATGAGCAGTTCTTC.

The chain employs TRBV2 and TRBJ2-5, with a weak D call TRBD1 (5 bases). Near its end, the DNA agrees better with TRBJ2-7, so the J call may be wrong. The germline V gene encodes CDR1 SNHLY and CDR2 FYNNEI. The CDR3 extends over 12 amino acids. CDR3 loop: CASSEQGVEQYF. The CDR3 DNA reads TGTGCCAGCAGTGAACAGGGCGTCGAGCAGTACTTC.

The V and J genes are TRBV6-1 and TRBJ1-4; D gene uncertain. Germline V lookup: CDR1 MNHNS, CDR2 SASEGT. This CDR3 has 15 amino acids. V was shortened by 3 bases and J by 5 bases, with 13 bases between the two germline ends. DNA of the CDR3: TGTGCCAGCAGTGAGAGGTCCTTCTTAAATGAAAAACTGTTTTTT. Translating gives CASSERSFLNEKLFF.

This clone showed up just a few times. DNA for the CDR3: TGTGCCAGCAGTTCCGGGACAGGACCCTACGAGCAGTACTTC. Translation: CASSSGTGPYEQYF. The V and J genes are TRBV6-1 and TRBJ2-7; TRBD1 aligns across 8 bases. Unmatched junction bases numbered 5, after V lost 5 bases and J lost 2 bases. CDR1 and CDR2 (germline): MNHNS, SASEGT. The CDR3 totals 14 residues.

The chain combines TRBV13 with TRBJ2-2; D may be TRBD2 (6 bases). V lost 4 bases to trimming and J lost 7 bases, with 16 bases between them. This CDR3 comprises 15 residues. Germline V gene sequence: CDR1 PRHDT, CDR2 FYEKMQ (reference sequence). The CDR3, as DNA: TGTGCCAGCAGCTCGAGACTAGAATTCAACGGGGAGCTGTTTTTT. The encoded protein is CASSSRLEFNGELFF.

CDR3 amino acids: CASSLDRGTYEQYF. The CDR3 DNA reads TGTGCCAGCAGCTTAGACCGGGGAACCTACGAGCAGTACTTC. The chain has TRBV7-2 and TRBJ2-7, with TRBD2 as a possible D gene (5 bases). Per the germline V gene, CDR1 is SGHTA and CDR2 is FQGNSA. The ends were cut back, 1 base at V and 2 bases at J, with 9 bases in the middle. CDR3 size: 14 residues.

The table lists this clone with a few counts. The chain combines TRBV13 with TRBJ2-1, with D possibly TRBD2 on 5 matching bases. The CDR3 sequence is 12 residues long. Deletions cut 4 bases from V and 9 bases from J, with 10 bases between. Germline CDR1 and CDR2: PRHDT and FYEKMQ (reference sequence). This CDR3 reads CASSSLAGEQFF. The CDR3 DNA follows: TGTGCCAGCAGCTCCTTGGCGGGTGAGCAGTTCTTC.

This clone was seen just once. The chain joins TRBV5-5 to TRBJ2-7; 8 bases are shared with TRBD2. The junction had 10 bases not matched to a gene; V was cut back by 2 bases and J by 3 bases. The CDR3 contains 16 residues. CDR1 is SGHKS, CDR2 YYEKEE, per germline (reference sequence). Here the CDR3 DNA reads TGTGCCAGCAGCTTCGGGGCGGGAGGACACTACTACGAGCAGTACTTC. It yields the protein CASSFGAGGHYYEQYF.

The chain joins TRBV7-3 to TRBJ2-6; D remains unclear. The CDR3 spans 16 residues. Trimming cost V 1 base and J 0 bases, with 7 bases left between them. Looked up from germline, CDR1 is SGHTA and CDR2 is FQGTGA. The DNA for the CDR3 is TGTGCCAGCAGCTTAAATTCGGTCTCTGGGGCCAACGTCCTGACTTTC. It encodes CASSLNSVSGANVLTF.